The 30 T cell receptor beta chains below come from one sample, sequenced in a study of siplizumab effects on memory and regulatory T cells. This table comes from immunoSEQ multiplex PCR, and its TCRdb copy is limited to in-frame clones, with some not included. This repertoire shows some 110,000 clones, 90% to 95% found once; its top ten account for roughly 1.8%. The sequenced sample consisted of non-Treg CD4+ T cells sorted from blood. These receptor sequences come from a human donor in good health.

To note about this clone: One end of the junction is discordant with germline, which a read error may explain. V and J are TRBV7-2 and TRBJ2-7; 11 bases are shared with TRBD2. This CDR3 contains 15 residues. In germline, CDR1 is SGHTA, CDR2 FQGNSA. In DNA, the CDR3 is TGTGCCAGCAGCTCCCTTTCGGGACTAGCGGCTAGGACCCACTTC. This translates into CASSSLSGLAARTHF. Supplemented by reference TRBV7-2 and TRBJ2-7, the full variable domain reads GAGVSQSPSNKVTEKGKDVELRCDPISGHTALYWYRQSLGQGLEFLIYFQGNSAPDKSGLPSDRFSAERTGGSVSTLTIQRTQQEDSAVYLCASSSLSGLAARTHFGPGTRLTVT.

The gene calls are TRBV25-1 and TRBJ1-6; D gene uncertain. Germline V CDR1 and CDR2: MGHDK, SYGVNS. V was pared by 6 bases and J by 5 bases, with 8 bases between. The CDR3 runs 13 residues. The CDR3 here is CASRTVNNSPLHF. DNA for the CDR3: TGTGCCAGCAGGACTGTGAATAATTCACCCCTCCACTTT.

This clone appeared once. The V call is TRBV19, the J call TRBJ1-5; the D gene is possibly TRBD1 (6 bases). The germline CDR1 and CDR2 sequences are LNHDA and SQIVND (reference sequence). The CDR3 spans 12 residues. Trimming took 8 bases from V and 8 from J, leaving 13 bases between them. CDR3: CASQTRGEPQHF. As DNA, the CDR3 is TGTGCCAGTCAAACGAGGGGGGAGCCCCAGCATTTT. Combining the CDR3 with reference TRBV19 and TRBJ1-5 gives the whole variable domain DGGITQSPKYLFRKEGQNVTLSCEQNLNHDAMYWYRQDPGQGLRLIYYSQIVNDFQKGDIAEGYSVSREKKESFPLTVTSAQKNPTAFYLCASQTRGEPQHFGDGTRLSIL.

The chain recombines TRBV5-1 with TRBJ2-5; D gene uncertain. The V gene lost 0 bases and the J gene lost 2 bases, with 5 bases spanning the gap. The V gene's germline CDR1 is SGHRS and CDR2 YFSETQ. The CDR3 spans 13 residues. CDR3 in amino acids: CASSLELQETQYF. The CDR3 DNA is TGCGCCAGCAGCTTGGAGCTGCAAGAGACCCAGTACTTC.

CDR3 DNA sequence: TGTGCCAGCAACTTCCGGGACAGGGGCTTTAGTGGCTACACCTTC. It specifies CASNFRDRGFSGYTF. The chain uses TRBV28 and TRBJ1-2, with TRBD1 matching 10 bases. This CDR3 region has 15 residues. V dropped 7 bases and J dropped 7; count of bases not matched to a gene: 12. The germline V gene has CDR1 MDHEN and CDR2 SYDVKM.

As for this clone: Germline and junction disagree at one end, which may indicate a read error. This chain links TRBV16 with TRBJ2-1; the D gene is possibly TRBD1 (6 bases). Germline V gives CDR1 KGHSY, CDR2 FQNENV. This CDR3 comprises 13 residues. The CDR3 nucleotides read TGTGCCAGCAGCCCACAAGGTTCAGGGGAGCGGTTCTTC. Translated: CASSPQGSGERFF. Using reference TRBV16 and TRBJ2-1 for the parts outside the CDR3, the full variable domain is GEEVAQTPKHLVRGEGQKAKLYCAPIKGHSYVFWYQQVLKNEFKFLISFQNENVFDETGMPKERFSAKCLPNSPCSLEIQATKLEDSAVYFCASSPQGSGERFFGPGTRLTVL.

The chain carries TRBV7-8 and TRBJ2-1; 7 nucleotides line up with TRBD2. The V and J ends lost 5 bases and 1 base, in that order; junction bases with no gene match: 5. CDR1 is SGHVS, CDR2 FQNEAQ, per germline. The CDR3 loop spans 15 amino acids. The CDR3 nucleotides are TGTGCCAGCAGCAACACGGGAGGATCCTACAATGAGCAGTTCTTC. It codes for CASSNTGGSYNEQFF.

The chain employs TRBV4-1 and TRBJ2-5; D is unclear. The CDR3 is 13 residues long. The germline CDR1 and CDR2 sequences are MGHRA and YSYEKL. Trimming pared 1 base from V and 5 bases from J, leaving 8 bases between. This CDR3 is CASSQVIPETQYF. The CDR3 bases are TGCGCCAGCAGCCAAGTAATCCCGGAGACCCAGTACTTC.

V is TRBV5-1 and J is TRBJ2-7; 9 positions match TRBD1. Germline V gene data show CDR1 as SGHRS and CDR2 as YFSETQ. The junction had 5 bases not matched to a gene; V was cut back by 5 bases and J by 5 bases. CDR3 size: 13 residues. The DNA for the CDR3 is TGCGCCAGCAGTATGACAGGGGGGCACGAGCAGTACTTC. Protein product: CASSMTGGHEQYF. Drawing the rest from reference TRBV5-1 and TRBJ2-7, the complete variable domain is KAGVTQTPRYLIKTRGQQVTLSCSPISGHRSVSWYQQTPGQGLQFLFEYFSETQRNKGNFPGRFSGRQFSNSRSEMNVSTLELGDSALYLCASSMTGGHEQYFGPGTRLTVT.

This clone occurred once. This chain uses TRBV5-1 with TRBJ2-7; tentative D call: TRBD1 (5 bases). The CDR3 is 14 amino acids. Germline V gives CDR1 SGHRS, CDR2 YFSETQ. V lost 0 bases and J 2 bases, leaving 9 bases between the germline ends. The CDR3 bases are TGCGCCAGCAGCTTGGAGGGCAGGGCCTACGAGCAGTACTTC. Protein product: CASSLEGRAYEQYF.

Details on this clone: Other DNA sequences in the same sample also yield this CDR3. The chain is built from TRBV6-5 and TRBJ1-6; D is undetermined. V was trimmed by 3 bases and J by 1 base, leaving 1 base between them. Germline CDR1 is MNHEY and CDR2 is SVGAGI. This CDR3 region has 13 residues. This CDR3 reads CASSYSYNSPLHF. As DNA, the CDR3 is TGTGCCAGCAGTTATTCCTATAATTCACCCCTCCACTTT.

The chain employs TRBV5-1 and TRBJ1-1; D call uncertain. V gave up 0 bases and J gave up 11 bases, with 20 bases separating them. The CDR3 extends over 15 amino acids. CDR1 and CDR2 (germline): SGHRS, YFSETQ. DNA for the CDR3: TGCGCCAGCAGCTTGGCCCTGAGGAATCTATCCCCCGCTTTCTTT. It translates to CASSLALRNLSPAFF.

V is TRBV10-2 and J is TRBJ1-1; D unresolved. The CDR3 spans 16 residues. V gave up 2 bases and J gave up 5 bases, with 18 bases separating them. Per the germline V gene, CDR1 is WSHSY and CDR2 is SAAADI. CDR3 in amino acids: CASSELAGAEWTEAFF. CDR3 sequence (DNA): TGCGCCAGCAGTGAGCTGGCGGGCGCGGAGTGGACTGAAGCTTTCTTT.

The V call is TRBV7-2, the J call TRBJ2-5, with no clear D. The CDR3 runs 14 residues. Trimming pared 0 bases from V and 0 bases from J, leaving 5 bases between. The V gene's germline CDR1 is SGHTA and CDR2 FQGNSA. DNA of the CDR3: TGTGCCAGCAGCTTAGCACAGCACCAAGAGACCCAGTACTTC. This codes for CASSLAQHQETQYF.

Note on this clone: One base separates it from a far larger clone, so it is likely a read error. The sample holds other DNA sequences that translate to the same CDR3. The CDR3 sequence is CASRLGETQYF. The CDR3 nucleotides read TGTGCCAGCAGATTGGGAGAGACCCAGTACTTC. This chain connects TRBV7-2 to TRBJ2-5; D not certain. The V and J ends lost 6 bases and 4 bases respectively, with 6 bases between them. The CDR3 has 11 amino acids. CDR1 and CDR2 (germline): SGHTA, FQGNSA.

CDR3 bases: TGTGCCATCACTAGTGGACTGAAAGAGACCCAGTACTTC. Amino acid sequence: CAITSGLKETQYF. The chain links TRBV10-3 to TRBJ2-5, with D tentatively TRBD2 (5 bases). Per the germline V gene, CDR1 is ENHRY and CDR2 is SYGVKD. The CDR3 is made up of 13 amino acids. Trimming removed 7 bases from V and 3 bases from J, with 12 bases in between.

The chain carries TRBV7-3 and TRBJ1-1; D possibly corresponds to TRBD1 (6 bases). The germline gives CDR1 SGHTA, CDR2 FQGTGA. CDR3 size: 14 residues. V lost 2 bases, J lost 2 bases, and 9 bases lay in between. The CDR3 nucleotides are TGTGCCAGCAGCTTATTAGGGGGAAACACTGAAGCTTTCTTT. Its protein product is CASSLLGGNTEAFF.

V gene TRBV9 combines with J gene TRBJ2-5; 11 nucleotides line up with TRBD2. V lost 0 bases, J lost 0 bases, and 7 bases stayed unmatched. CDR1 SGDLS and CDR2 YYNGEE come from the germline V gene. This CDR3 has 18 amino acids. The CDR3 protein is CASSVDVAGGGYQETQYF. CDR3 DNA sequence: TGTGCCAGCAGCGTAGATGTAGCGGGAGGGGGGTACCAAGAGACCCAGTACTTC. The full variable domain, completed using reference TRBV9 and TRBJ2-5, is DSGVTQTPKHLITATGQRVTLRCSPRSGDLSVYWYQQSLDQGLQFLIQYYNGEERAKGNILERFSAQQFPDLHSELNLSSLELGDSALYFCASSVDVAGGGYQETQYFGPGTRLLVL.

The CDR3 region is CASSGRENQPQHF. Here the CDR3 DNA reads TGTGCCAGCAGTGGTCGGGAGAATCAGCCCCAGCATTTT. The rearrangement joins TRBV6-1 to TRBJ1-5; D gene uncertain. Germline values: CDR1 MNHNS, CDR2 SASEGT. This CDR3 is built from 13 residues. V was cut by 4 bases and J by 4 bases, with 8 bases left in between.

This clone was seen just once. The CDR3 DNA reads TGTGCCAGCACCTTTGCTGGGCAGGGCCAAGAGACCCAGTACTTC. It codes for CASTFAGQGQETQYF. The V and J genes are TRBV28 and TRBJ2-5; D is perhaps TRBD1 (5 bases). Trimming left V 7 bases short and J 1 base short, with 16 bases between. The CDR3 runs to 15 residues. Germline V CDR1 and CDR2: MDHEN, SYDVKM.

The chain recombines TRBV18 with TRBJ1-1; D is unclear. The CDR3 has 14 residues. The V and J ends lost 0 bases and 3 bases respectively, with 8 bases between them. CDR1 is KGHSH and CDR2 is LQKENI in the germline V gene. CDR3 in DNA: TGTGCCAGCTCACCACCCTCCGGCTACACTGAAGCTTTCTTT. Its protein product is CASSPPSGYTEAFF.

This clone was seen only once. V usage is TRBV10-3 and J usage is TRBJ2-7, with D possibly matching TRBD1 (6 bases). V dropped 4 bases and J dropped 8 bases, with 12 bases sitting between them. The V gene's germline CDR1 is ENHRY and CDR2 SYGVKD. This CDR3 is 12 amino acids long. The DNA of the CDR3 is TGTGCCATCAGTGTCGAGGGGGACCAGCAGTACTTC. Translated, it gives CAISVEGDQQYF.

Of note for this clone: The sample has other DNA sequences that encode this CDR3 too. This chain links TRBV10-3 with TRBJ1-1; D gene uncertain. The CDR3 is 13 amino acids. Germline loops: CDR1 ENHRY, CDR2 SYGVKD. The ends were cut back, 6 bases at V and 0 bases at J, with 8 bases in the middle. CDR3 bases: TGTGCCATCAGAGATTCAGTGAACACTGAAGCTTTCTTT. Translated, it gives CAIRDSVNTEAFF.

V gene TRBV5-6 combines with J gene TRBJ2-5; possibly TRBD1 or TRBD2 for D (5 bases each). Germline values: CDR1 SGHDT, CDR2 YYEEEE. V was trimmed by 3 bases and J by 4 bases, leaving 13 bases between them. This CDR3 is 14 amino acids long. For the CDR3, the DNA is TGTGCCAGCAGCTCGGCATCGAGGGGAGAGACCCAGTACTTC. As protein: CASSSASRGETQYF.

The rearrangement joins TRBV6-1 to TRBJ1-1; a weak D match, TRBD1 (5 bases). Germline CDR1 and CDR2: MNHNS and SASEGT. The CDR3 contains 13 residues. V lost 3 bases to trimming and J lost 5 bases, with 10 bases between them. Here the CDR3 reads CASSDDWGTEAFF. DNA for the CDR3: TGTGCCAGCAGTGATGATTGGGGGACTGAAGCTTTCTTT.

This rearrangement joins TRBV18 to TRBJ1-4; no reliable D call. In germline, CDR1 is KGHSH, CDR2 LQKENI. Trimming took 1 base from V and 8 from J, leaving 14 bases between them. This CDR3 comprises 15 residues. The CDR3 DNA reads TGTGCCAGCTCACCACGGGAAGGGTGGGCGGAAAAACTGTTTTTT. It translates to CASSPREGWAEKLFF.

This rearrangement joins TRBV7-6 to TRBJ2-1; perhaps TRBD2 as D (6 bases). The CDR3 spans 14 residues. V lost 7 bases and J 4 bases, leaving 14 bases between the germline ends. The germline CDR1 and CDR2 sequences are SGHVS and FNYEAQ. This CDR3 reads CASTKGGVYNEQFF. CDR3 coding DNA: TGTGCCAGCACCAAAGGCGGGGTGTACAATGAGCAGTTCTTC.

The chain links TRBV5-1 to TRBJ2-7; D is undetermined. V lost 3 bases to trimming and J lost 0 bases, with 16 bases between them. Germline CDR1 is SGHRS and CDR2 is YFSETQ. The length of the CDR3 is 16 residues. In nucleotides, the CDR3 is TGCGCCAGCAGCTCAACGGACGGACCTATCTCCTACGAGCAGTACTTC. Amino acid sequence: CASSSTDGPISYEQYF. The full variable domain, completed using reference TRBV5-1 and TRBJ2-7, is KAGVTQTPRYLIKTRGQQVTLSCSPISGHRSVSWYQQTPGQGLQFLFEYFSETQRNKGNFPGRFSGRQFSNSRSEMNVSTLELGDSALYLCASSSTDGPISYEQYFGPGTRLTVT.

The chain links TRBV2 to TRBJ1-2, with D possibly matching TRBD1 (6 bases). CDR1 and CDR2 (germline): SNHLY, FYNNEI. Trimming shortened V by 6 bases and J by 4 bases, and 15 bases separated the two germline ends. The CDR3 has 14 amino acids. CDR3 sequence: CASRESGTTYGYTF. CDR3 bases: TGTGCCAGCAGAGAATCCGGGACAACCTATGGCTACACCTTC.

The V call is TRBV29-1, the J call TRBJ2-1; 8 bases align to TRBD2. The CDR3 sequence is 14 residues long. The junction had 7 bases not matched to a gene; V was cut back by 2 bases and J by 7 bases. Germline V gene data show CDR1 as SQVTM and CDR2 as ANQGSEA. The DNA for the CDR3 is TGCAGCGTTGAAAGGTGGGGCGGGAGGAATGAGCAGTTCTTC. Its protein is CSVERWGGRNEQFF.